The source of this T cell receptor (beta chain) is a study of blood T cell repertoires in COVID-19. About the research overall: COVID-19 samples, acute and convalescent, were from the United States, Italy and Spain.

CDR3 length equals 13 residues. V was shortened by 2 bases and J by 7 bases, with 12 bases between the two germline ends. From germline, CDR1 is LNHNV and CDR2 YYDKDF (reference sequence). Original data processing: Reference gene primer amplification gave estimated nucleated cell counts. Produced via immunoSEQ multiplex PCR; TCRdb's table is partial and in-frame only. The D gene and trimming were derived from the DNA, and the V and J assignments and clone size from that table. The sample records about 98,000 clones, more than 70% being singletons. The sample taken for sequencing was peripheral blood. The clonotype comes from a man between 65 and 80 years old with acute or convalescent COVID-19. V and J are TRBV15 and TRBJ2-7, with D hard to call. The CDR3 spells CATSRNYDGEQYF. CDR3 DNA: TGTGCCACCAGCAGAAATTATGACGGGGAGCAGTACTTC.